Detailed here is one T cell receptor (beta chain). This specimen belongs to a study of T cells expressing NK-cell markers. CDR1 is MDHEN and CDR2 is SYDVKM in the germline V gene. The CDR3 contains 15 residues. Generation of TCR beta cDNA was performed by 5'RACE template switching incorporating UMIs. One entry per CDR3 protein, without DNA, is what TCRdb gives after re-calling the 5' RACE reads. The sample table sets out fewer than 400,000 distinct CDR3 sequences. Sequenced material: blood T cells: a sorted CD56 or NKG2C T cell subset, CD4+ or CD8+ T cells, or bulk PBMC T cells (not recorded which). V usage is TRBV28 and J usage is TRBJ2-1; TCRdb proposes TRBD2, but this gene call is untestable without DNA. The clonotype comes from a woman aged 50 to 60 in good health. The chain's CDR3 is CATQALDGSYNEQFF.